This T cell receptor beta chain was profiled in a study of a mutant IDH1 vaccine in newly diagnosed glioma. Regarding this clone: Its antigen is unidentified.

TCRdb's copy holds only in-frame clones and misses some; the assay was immunoSEQ multiplex PCR. The sample records 82,000 or so clones, around 85% being singletons. The sample's time point: week 23, last vaccination. Vaccination used 300 ug of mutant IDH1 20-mer peptide per dose, with topical imiquimod. The clonotype comes from a man aged 30 to 45 with glioma. Some clones in this sample may be carry-over from other donors' samples. This material consisted of PBMCs, taken from a glioma patient whose treatment included an IDH1 peptide vaccine.

The CDR3 loop is CASRRTSGGPGETQYF. The CDR3 nucleotides read TGTGCCAGCAGGCGGACTAGCGGGGGCCCTGGGGAGACCCAGTACTTC. This rearrangement joins TRBV7-2 to TRBJ2-5; 13 bases fit TRBD2. The V segment lost 6 bases and the J segment 5 bases; nucleotides outside the gene matches: 9. This CDR3 contains 16 residues. CDR1 and CDR2 (germline): SGHTA, FQGNSA.